This entry describes one TCR beta chain. This record comes from a study of T cell responses to AZD1222 COVID-19 vaccine. Sequencing used immunoSEQ multiplex PCR; TCRdb keeps in-frame clones, though not all of them. This sample carries approximately 150,000 clones, around 90% of them seen once, and the ten largest clones take less than 3%. CDR1 is SGHNT and CDR2 is YYREEE in the germline V gene (reference sequence). This CDR3 is built from 17 residues. The V gene end was trimmed by 3 bases and the J gene end by 9 bases; junction bases not matched to a gene: 13. The TCR sequence derives from an adult in good health. The rearrangement uses TRBV5-4 and TRBJ2-7; 15 bases line up with TRBD2. The source material was peripheral blood, sampled on day 0 of AZD1222 vaccination. The CDR3 DNA sequence: TGTGCCAGCAGCTCCCCCGAGGGGACTAGCGGGAGGATTCGGCAGTACTTC. Its translation is CASSSPEGTSGRIRQYF. Using reference TRBV5-4 and TRBJ2-7 for the parts outside the CDR3, the full variable domain is ETGVTQSPTHLIKTRGQQVTLRCSSQSGHNTVSWYQQALGQGPQFIFQYYREEENGRGNFPPRFSGLQFPNYSSELNVNALELDDSALYLCASSSPEGTSGRIRQYFGPGTRLTVT.